A single T cell receptor beta chain is shown here with its context. The sample holds one count of this clone. The antigen it recognizes is unknown. No base qualities exist here, and no much larger clone lies one base off it. V is trimmed back by 0 bases and J by 4 bases, and the junction contains 4 bases that no gene match accounts for. CDR1 and CDR2 (SNHLY, FYNNEI) derive from the germline V gene. From its cysteine to its phenylalanine, the CDR3 spans 16 amino acids. Only the CDR3 DNA stays, 48 bases, in frame from base 1. Each collaborating institution followed its own protocols to collect whole blood in K2EDTA tubes. Collaborator samples were shipped for TCRbeta analysis as frozen whole blood, isolated PBMCs, or DNA extracted from either sample type. The immunoSEQ Assay, a bias-controlled multiplex PCR, was used to amplify TCRbeta CDR3 regions from genomic DNA. As for the authors' bioinformatics: The number of nucleated cells in each sample was estimated by amplification of reference gene primers within the assay. Sequence reads were collapsed and filtered to measure the absolute abundance of every unique TCRbeta CDR3 rearrangement. For each sample, productive Simpson clonality was calculated by taking the square root of Simpson's diversity index across productive rearrangements. TCRdb re-hosts the immuneACCESS table, in-frame sequences only. Its copies lack some clones; in the studies checked, an unresolved V gene accounts for under half of them, and the cause for the rest is not known. V and J calls and clone size are given by that table; D and trimming were obtained from the DNA. The sample profile shows tens of thousands of clones; about nine tenths of them were found once. The ten largest account for about 5.6% of the sample.

The data are from a study of blood T cell repertoires in COVID-19 (dated by TCRdb to about 2020). As for the study more broadly: Samples from collaborators originated in the United States, Italy and Spain and spanned both the acute and convalescent phases of COVID-19. The prospective study material was composed of cDNA or gDNA derived from T cells, B-cell-depleted T cells, or PBMCs. Deeply sampled blood TCRbeta repertoires from subjects exposed to, actively infected with, or recovered from COVID-19 were included in the dataset. The repertoires were released in a freely available public database intended as a resource for research on the immune response to SARS-CoV-2. The samples were drawn from the first 160 participants of the ongoing ImmuneRACE study and from 1,254 subjects provided by 6 global collaborators. The sample metadata nearly always contained a de-identified subject ID, COVID-19 status, age in years and sex. Where available, HLA class I and class II types were taken from metadata supplied by the sample provider and were not determined by assay-based typing.

What the study reported, not specific to this receptor: How much clinical and demographic metadata was included differed by source and by participant, and the metadata was provided uncurated.

The sequence came from a man between 60 and 75 years old with active COVID-19. This chain is built from TRBV2 and TRBJ1-1; TRBD1 aligns with 11 central bases. The sequenced sample was peripheral blood. Read as DNA, the sequence is TGTGCCAGCAGTGAAGCGCTTGGGACAGGGGGCACTGAAGCTTTCTTT. It encodes CASSEALGTGGTEAFF. The CDR3 plus the reference TRBV2 and TRBJ1-1 genes for the other parts give the full variable domain: EPEVTQTPSHQVTQMGQEVILRCVPISNHLYFYWYRQILGQKVEFLVSFYNNEISEKSEIFDDQFSVERPDGSNFTLKIRSTKLEDSAMYFCASSEALGTGGTEAFFGQGTRLTVV.